This TCR beta chain comes out of a study of blood T cells in healthy people across ages. Study-level findings and limits: Among long-lived donors, naive CD4+ cells were more numerous and diversity higher than in aged donors. With naive T cell percentage, TCR beta diversity showed a strong correlation.

A sample-barcoded 5' primer and a J-beta primer mix were used in a second PCR of roughly 7 to 11 cycles. Each cDNA molecule, via a template-switch adaptor with 12 random nucleotides, was tagged. In TCRdb, the 5' RACE reads were re-called with MiXCR into one record per CDR3 protein. This repertoire shows roughly 830,000 distinct CDR3 sequences, 62% found once; its top ten account for 25% to 35%. Each sample provided at least 6 micrograms of extracted total RNA. The CDR3 spans 16 residues. Germline V gene sequence: CDR1 SGHRS, CDR2 YFSETQ. The V segment lost 0 bases and the J segment 4 bases; nucleotides outside the gene matches: 9. This clonotype was detected a few times. Its antigen is unidentified.

This rearrangement joins TRBV5-1 to TRBJ2-7, with 8 nucleotides matching TRBD1. This TCR was sampled from a man aged 25-45 years in good health. Sequenced input: blood. DNA for the CDR3: TGCGCCAGCAGCTTGGATTCGGACAGGGTAGTGTACGAGCAGTACTTC. It translates to CASSLDSDRVVYEQYF.